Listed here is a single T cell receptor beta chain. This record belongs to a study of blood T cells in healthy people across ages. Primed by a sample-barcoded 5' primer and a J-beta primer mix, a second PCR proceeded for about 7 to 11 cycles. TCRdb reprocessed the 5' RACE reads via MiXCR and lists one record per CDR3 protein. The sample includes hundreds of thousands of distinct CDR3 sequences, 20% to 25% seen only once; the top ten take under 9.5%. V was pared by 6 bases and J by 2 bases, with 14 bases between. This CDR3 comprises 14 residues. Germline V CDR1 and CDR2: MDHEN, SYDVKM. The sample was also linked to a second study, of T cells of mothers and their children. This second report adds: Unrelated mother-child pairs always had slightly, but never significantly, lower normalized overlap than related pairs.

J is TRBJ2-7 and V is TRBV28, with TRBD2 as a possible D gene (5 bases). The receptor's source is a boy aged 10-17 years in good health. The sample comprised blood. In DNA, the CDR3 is TGTGCCAGCAGACAGACTATCTCCCCCTACGAGCAGTACTTC. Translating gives CASRQTISPYEQYF. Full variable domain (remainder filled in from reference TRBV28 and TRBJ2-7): DVKVTQSSRYLVKRTGEKVFLECVQDMDHENMFWYRQDPGLGLRLIYFSYDVKMKEKGDIPEGYSVSREKKERFSLILESASTNQTSMYLCASRQTISPYEQYFGPGTRLTVT.